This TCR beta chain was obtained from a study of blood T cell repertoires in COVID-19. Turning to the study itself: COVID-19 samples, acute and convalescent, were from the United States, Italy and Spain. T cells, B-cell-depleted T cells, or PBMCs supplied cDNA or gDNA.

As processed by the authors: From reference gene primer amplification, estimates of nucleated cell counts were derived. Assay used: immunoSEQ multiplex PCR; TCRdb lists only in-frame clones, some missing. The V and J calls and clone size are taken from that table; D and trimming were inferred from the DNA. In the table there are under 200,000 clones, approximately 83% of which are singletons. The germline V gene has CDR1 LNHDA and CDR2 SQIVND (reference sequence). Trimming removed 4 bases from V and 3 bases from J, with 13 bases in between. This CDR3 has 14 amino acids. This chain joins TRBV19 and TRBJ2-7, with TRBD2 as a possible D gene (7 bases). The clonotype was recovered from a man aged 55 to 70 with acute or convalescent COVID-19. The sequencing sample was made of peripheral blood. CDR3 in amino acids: CASSKGGGNYEQYF. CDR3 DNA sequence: TGTGCCAGTAGTAAAGGGGGGGGGAACTACGAGCAGTACTTC.